This is a list of T cell receptor beta chains from one sample in a study of beta chain features in type 1 diabetes. Using immunoSEQ multiplex PCR, the repertoire was profiled, and TCRdb retains in-frame clones only, with some absent. The sample contains more than 200,000 clones, about a sixth of which appear only once. Sequenced sample: naive CD4+ T cells from blood. All receptors derive from a young man with type 1 diabetes. The CDR3 runs from the conserved cysteine through the conserved F or W. The D gene is left open where the match is weak. A clone size is listed for some rows: how often the clone was seen (once, few, many), or a class if it is expanded.

j_gene: TRBJ2-7; d_gene: NA; abundance: NA; v_gene: TRBV25-1; CDR3aa: CASSDRLGRSYEQYF; CDR3nt: TGTGCCAGCAGTGATCGGTTGGGCAGGTCCTACGAGCAGTACTTC
j_gene: TRBJ1-2; d_gene: NA; abundance: few; v_gene: TRBV4-1; CDR3aa: CASSQVGTIDYGYTF; CDR3nt: TGCGCCAGCAGCCAAGTAGGGACAATAGACTATGGCTACACCTTC
j_gene: TRBJ2-1; d_gene: NA; abundance: few; v_gene: TRBV4-3; CDR3aa: CASSQEIATYNEQFF; CDR3nt: TGCGCCAGCAGCCAAGAGATAGCGACCTACAATGAGCAGTTCTTC
j_gene: TRBJ2-7; d_gene: NA; abundance: NA; v_gene: TRBV28; CDR3aa: CASSRRATQYF; CDR3nt: TGTGCCAGCAGCCGGCGGGCAACGCAGTACTTC
j_gene: TRBJ2-3; d_gene: TRBD2; abundance: few; v_gene: TRBV7-2; CDR3aa: CASSYQAGGLTDTQYF; CDR3nt: TGTGCCAGCAGCTATCAGGCGGGAGGCCTCACAGATACGCAGTATTTT
j_gene: TRBJ1-5; d_gene: TRBD1; abundance: NA; v_gene: TRBV29-1; CDR3aa: CSVGDSSNQPQHF; CDR3nt: TGCAGCGTTGGGGACAGCAGCAATCAGCCCCAGCATTTT
j_gene: TRBJ2-7; d_gene: NA; abundance: few; v_gene: TRBV10-3; CDR3aa: CAISESITYEQYF; CDR3nt: TGTGCCATCAGTGAGTCGATTACATACGAGCAGTACTTC
j_gene: TRBJ2-4; d_gene: NA; abundance: NA; v_gene: TRBV7-2; CDR3aa: CASSPEGVRAKNIQYF; CDR3nt: TGTGCCAGCAGCCCGGAGGGGGTACGGGCCAAAAACATTCAGTACTTC
j_gene: TRBJ2-2; d_gene: NA; abundance: few; v_gene: TRBV19; CDR3aa: CASKTLVYGGPNTGELFF; CDR3nt: TGTGCCAGTAAGACCCTCGTATACGGGGGGCCGAACACCGGGGAGCTGTTTTTT
j_gene: TRBJ2-2; d_gene: NA; abundance: few; v_gene: TRBV30; CDR3aa: CALRRRNTGELFF; CDR3nt: TGTGCCCTCCGGAGGAGGAACACCGGGGAGCTGTTTTTT
j_gene: TRBJ2-6; d_gene: NA; abundance: few; v_gene: TRBV7-2; CDR3aa: CASSPLRRSGANVLTF; CDR3nt: TGTGCCAGCAGCCCACTGAGACGCTCTGGGGCCAACGTCCTGACTTTC
j_gene: TRBJ2-1; d_gene: NA; abundance: NA; v_gene: TRBV19; CDR3aa: CASSAGLAATSYNEQFF; CDR3nt: TGTGCCAGTAGTGCGGGGTTAGCGGCTACTTCCTACAATGAGCAGTTCTTC
j_gene: TRBJ2-1; d_gene: TRBD2; abundance: few; v_gene: TRBV29-1; CDR3aa: CSVAHRLASYNEQFF; CDR3nt: TGCAGCGTTGCCCACCGACTAGCGTCGTACAATGAGCAGTTCTTC
j_gene: TRBJ2-7; d_gene: NA; abundance: NA; v_gene: TRBV30; CDR3aa: CAWNLYPDRYEQYF; CDR3nt: TGTGCCTGGAACTTATACCCGGACAGATACGAGCAGTACTTC
j_gene: TRBJ2-7; d_gene: TRBD2; abundance: NA; v_gene: TRBV7-2; CDR3aa: CASSSGVVTSGSEQYF; CDR3nt: TGTGCCAGCAGCTCAGGGGTGGTGACTAGCGGGAGCGAGCAGTACTTC
j_gene: TRBJ2-5; d_gene: NA; abundance: few; v_gene: TRBV29-1; CDR3aa: CSVQGETQYF; CDR3nt: TGCAGCGTTCAGGGAGAGACCCAGTACTTC
j_gene: TRBJ2-6; d_gene: TRBD2; abundance: NA; v_gene: TRBV15; CDR3aa: CATSRAASGATSGANVLTF; CDR3nt: TGTGCCACCAGCAGAGCCGCGAGCGGGGCCACCTCTGGGGCCAACGTCCTGACTTTC
j_gene: TRBJ2-1; d_gene: NA; abundance: few; v_gene: TRBV2; CDR3aa: CASIQGNSYNEQFF; CDR3nt: TGTGCCAGCATTCAGGGAAACTCCTACAATGAGCAGTTCTTC
j_gene: TRBJ2-5; d_gene: NA; abundance: NA; v_gene: TRBV4-2; CDR3aa: CASSQDGTSLGETQYF; CDR3nt: TGTGCCAGCAGCCAAGACGGGACTTCCCTTGGGGAGACCCAGTACTTC
j_gene: TRBJ2-5; d_gene: TRBD2; abundance: few; v_gene: TRBV5-1; CDR3aa: CASSTGTSRGETQYF; CDR3nt: TGCGCCAGCAGCACCGGGACTAGTAGGGGCGAGACCCAGTACTTC
j_gene: TRBJ2-7; d_gene: TRBD1; abundance: NA; v_gene: TRBV10-3; CDR3aa: CASKTGDTYEQYF; CDR3nt: TGTGCCAGTAAAACAGGGGACACCTACGAGCAGTACTTC
j_gene: TRBJ2-7; d_gene: NA; abundance: NA; v_gene: TRBV4-3; CDR3aa: CASSQDRVGGYEQYF; CDR3nt: TGCGCCAGCAGCCAAGATCGGGTAGGAGGATACGAGCAGTACTTC
j_gene: TRBJ1-5; d_gene: NA; abundance: NA; v_gene: TRBV29-1; CDR3aa: CAAGGFNQPQHF; CDR3nt: TGCGCCGCCGGGGGCTTCAATCAGCCCCAGCATTTT
j_gene: TRBJ2-3; d_gene: TRBD1; abundance: NA; v_gene: TRBV10-3; CDR3aa: CATRQGVGTDTQYF; CDR3nt: TGTGCCACCCGACAGGGTGTGGGCACAGATACGCAGTATTTT
j_gene: TRBJ2-6; d_gene: NA; abundance: NA; v_gene: TRBV28; CDR3aa: CASTPAGAGANVLTF; CDR3nt: TGTGCCAGCACCCCCGCGGGTGCAGGGGCCAACGTCCTGACTTTC
j_gene: TRBJ1-1; d_gene: NA; abundance: NA; v_gene: TRBV18; CDR3aa: CASSPRGAGMNTEAFF; CDR3nt: TGTGCCAGCTCACCACGAGGGGCGGGGATGAACACTGAAGCTTTCTTT
j_gene: TRBJ2-1; d_gene: NA; abundance: few; v_gene: TRBV29-1; CDR3aa: CSVEDWRQGRYNEQFF; CDR3nt: TGCAGCGTTGAGGATTGGAGGCAGGGGCGATACAATGAGCAGTTCTTC
j_gene: TRBJ2-1; d_gene: NA; abundance: NA; v_gene: TRBV14; CDR3aa: CASSQDFTSYNEQFF; CDR3nt: TGTGCCAGCAGCCAAGATTTCACTTCCTACAATGAGCAGTTCTTC
j_gene: TRBJ1-2; d_gene: NA; abundance: NA; v_gene: TRBV29-1; CDR3aa: CSDRENYGYTF; CDR3nt: TGCAGCGATCGGGAAAACTATGGCTACACCTTC
j_gene: TRBJ2-1; d_gene: NA; abundance: NA; v_gene: TRBV27; CDR3aa: CASSPLGLSSYNEQFF; CDR3nt: TGTGCCAGCAGTCCCCTAGGACTGAGCTCCTACAATGAGCAGTTCTTC
j_gene: TRBJ1-1; d_gene: NA; abundance: few; v_gene: TRBV20-1; CDR3aa: CSASQGAEAFF; CDR3nt: TGCAGTGCTAGCCAGGGAGCTGAAGCTTTCTTT
j_gene: TRBJ2-3; d_gene: NA; abundance: NA; v_gene: TRBV4-1; CDR3aa: CASSQDWVSSTDTQYF; CDR3nt: TGCGCCAGCAGCCAAGATTGGGTGTCTAGCACAGATACGCAGTATTTT
j_gene: TRBJ2-1; d_gene: NA; abundance: few; v_gene: TRBV29-1; CDR3aa: CSVSQRAGNEQFF; CDR3nt: TGCAGCGTATCACAGCGCGCCGGCAATGAGCAGTTCTTC
j_gene: TRBJ2-3; d_gene: TRBD1; abundance: few; v_gene: TRBV25-1; CDR3aa: CASSPDRVWADTQYF; CDR3nt: TGTGCCAGCAGCCCTGACAGGGTCTGGGCAGATACGCAGTATTTT
j_gene: TRBJ2-5; d_gene: NA; abundance: few; v_gene: TRBV21-1; CDR3aa: CASSPRRDKGETQYF; CDR3nt: TGTGCCAGCAGCCCCCGCCGGGACAAAGGGGAGACCCAGTACTTC
j_gene: TRBJ2-1; d_gene: NA; abundance: NA; v_gene: TRBV10-3; CDR3aa: CAISSIVHEQFF; CDR3nt: TGTGCCATCAGTTCAATCGTCCATGAGCAGTTCTTC
j_gene: TRBJ2-3; d_gene: NA; abundance: few; v_gene: TRBV7-8; CDR3aa: CASRETGRRTDTQYF; CDR3nt: TGTGCCAGCAGAGAGACAGGGAGGAGGACAGATACGCAGTATTTT
j_gene: TRBJ2-7; d_gene: TRBD1; abundance: NA; v_gene: TRBV30; CDR3aa: CAWSAGTGILNEQYF; CDR3nt: TGTGCCTGGAGTGCAGGGACAGGTATCCTCAACGAGCAGTACTTC
j_gene: TRBJ2-3; d_gene: NA; abundance: NA; v_gene: TRBV7-2; CDR3aa: CASSFMYSADTQYF; CDR3nt: TGTGCCAGCAGCTTTATGTACTCCGCAGATACGCAGTATTTT
j_gene: TRBJ2-4; d_gene: NA; abundance: NA; v_gene: TRBV1; CDR3aa: CTSSQDYQLAKNIQYF; CDR3nt: TGCACCAGCAGCCAAGATTATCAGTTAGCCAAAAACATTCAGTACTTC